The rows below give T cell receptor beta chains drawn from one sample of a study of cytomegalovirus exposure and HLA in healthy donors. Some clones are missing from TCRdb's copy, which holds only in-frame ones; the method was immunoSEQ multiplex PCR. This sample has some 84,000 clones, with approximately 90% found just once. The sequencing sample was made of PBMCs. These receptors were collected from a man younger than 40 in good health and CMV-seronegative. Both conserved end residues are part of each CDR3. Fields, in order: D gene, V gene, J gene, clone size, CDR3 protein, CDR3 DNA. D genes are given only for firm matches. Expanded clones are given a class, and other clones once, few, many or no size at all.

.	TRBV7-9	TRBJ2-2	.	CASSLRGTGELFF	TGTGCCAGCAGCCTCAGGGGAACCGGGGAGCTGTTTTTT
TRBD1	TRBV28	TRBJ2-3	.	CASRPGQGARNTQYF	TGTGCCAGCAGACCGGGACAGGGGGCGCGAAATACGCAGTATTTT
TRBD2	TRBV2	TRBJ2-7	.	CASSDVAGVSYEQYF	TGTGCCAGCAGTGATGTAGCGGGAGTCTCCTACGAGCAGTACTTC
.	TRBV13	TRBJ2-7	once	CASNLLGVEQYF	TGTGCCAGCAACTTATTAGGGGTCGAGCAGTACTTC
.	TRBV6-1	TRBJ1-1	.	CASTDGFEAFF	TGTGCCAGCACTGACGGGTTTGAAGCTTTCTTT
.	TRBV18	TRBJ2-5	.	CASSLTQQETQYF	TGTGCCAGCTCACTTACACAGCAAGAGACCCAGTACTTC
TRBD1	TRBV11-3	TRBJ2-1	.	CASSKGQGTNEQFF	TGTGCCAGCAGCAAAGGACAGGGCACGAATGAGCAGTTCTTC
TRBD2	TRBV11-2	TRBJ2-7	.	CASSLASGSSYEQYF	TGTGCCAGCAGCTTAGCTAGCGGGTCCTCCTACGAGCAGTACTTC
.	TRBV2	TRBJ2-7	.	CASSEPGGRREQYF	TGTGCCAGCAGTGAGCCAGGGGGGCGTCGGGAGCAGTACTTC
TRBD1	TRBV28	TRBJ1-1	.	CASSFPDRGQKAFF	TGTGCCAGCAGTTTCCCGGACAGGGGGCAGAAAGCTTTCTTT
.	TRBV5-5	TRBJ2-7	.	CASSQYSGILEGYF	TGTGCCAGCAGCCAATACTCCGGGATCTTAGAGGGGTACTTC
TRBD1	TRBV5-4	TRBJ1-4	.	CASSSGQGHNEKLFF	TGTGCCAGCAGCAGCGGACAGGGCCATAATGAAAAACTGTTTTTT
TRBD1	TRBV5-6	TRBJ1-2	.	CASSFPGGSYGYTF	TGTGCCAGCAGCTTCCCAGGGGGCAGCTATGGCTACACCTTC
TRBD1	TRBV7-9	TRBJ1-2	few	CASSEPGTADYGYTF	TGTGCCAGCAGCGAACCCGGGACAGCCGACTATGGCTACACCTTC
TRBD2	TRBV27	TRBJ2-1	.	CASSPLAASIYEQFF	TGTGCCAGCAGCCCTCTAGCGGCATCGATTTATGAGCAGTTCTTC
.	TRBV5-1	TRBJ2-3	once	CASSPDATEAWNTQYF	TGCGCCAGCAGCCCAGACGCGACAGAAGCCTGGAATACGCAGTATTTT
TRBD2	TRBV5-1	TRBJ2-5	.	CASSTSGGARQETQYF	TGCGCCAGCAGCACTAGCGGGGGGGCCCGTCAAGAGACCCAGTACTTC
.	TRBV5-5	TRBJ1-1	.	CASSLVSAEAFF	TGTGCCAGCAGCTTGGTTTCCGCTGAAGCTTTCTTT
.	TRBV18	TRBJ1-5	.	CASSSTAGVRGNQPQHF	TGTGCCAGCTCCTCGACGGCAGGGGTTCGCGGCAATCAGCCCCAGCATTTT
.	TRBV7-2	TRBJ2-7	.	CASSERRGYEQYF	TGTGCCAGCAGCGAGAGACGGGGCTACGAGCAGTACTTC
TRBD2	TRBV13	TRBJ2-3	.	CASSLGGTSGRAGVADTQYF	TGTGCCAGCAGCTTAGGAGGGACTAGCGGGAGGGCCGGGGTTGCAGATACGCAGTATTTT
.	TRBV11-3	TRBJ2-1	.	CASSPRNRNNEQFF	TGTGCCAGCAGTCCCAGGAACCGAAACAATGAGCAGTTCTTC
.	TRBV29-1	TRBJ2-1	.	CSVRRGPSYNEQFF	TGCAGCGTCCGTAGAGGTCCTTCCTACAATGAGCAGTTCTTC
TRBD2	TRBV19	TRBJ2-7	.	CASSNGGDGYEQYF	TGTGCCAGTAGTAACGGGGGGGATGGCTACGAGCAGTACTTC
.	TRBV2	TRBJ1-5	.	CASSGYSNQPQHF	TGTGCCAGCTCAGGCTATAGCAATCAGCCCCAGCATTTT
.	TRBV5-1	TRBJ2-1	.	CASSLVAASYNEQFF	TGCGCCAGCAGCTTGGTTGCGGCCTCCTACAATGAGCAGTTCTTC
.	TRBV18	TRBJ2-3	.	CASSPGQGASRDTQYF	TGTGCCAGCTCACCTGGCCAGGGTGCCTCTCGAGATACGCAGTATTTT
.	TRBV10-3	TRBJ2-3	.	CAISEGNEGATQYF	TGTGCCATCAGTGAGGGTAACGAGGGTGCTACGCAGTATTTT
.	TRBV28	TRBJ2-4	.	CASVPPGVNNIQYF	TGTGCCAGCGTCCCTCCGGGAGTTAACAACATTCAGTACTTC
.	TRBV7-9	TRBJ2-1	.	CASSLGSYNEQFF	TGTGCCAGCAGCTTAGGGAGCTACAATGAGCAGTTCTTC
.	TRBV7-8	TRBJ1-5	few	CASSLAGSPNQPQHF	TGTGCCAGCAGCTTAGCCGGGAGCCCAAATCAGCCCCAGCATTTT
.	TRBV9	TRBJ2-1	.	CASSVDPKPPSVQFF	TGTGCCAGCAGCGTAGATCCCAAACCCCCCTCGGTGCAGTTCTTC